This T cell receptor beta chain was recovered during a study of Graves' ophthalmopathy and Graves' hyperthyroidism. The study's findings and limits: Built on 13 signatures, a model told ophthalmopathy apart from stable hyperthyroidism with 85% to 90% sensitivity and approximately 81% specificity. Clonotypes were expanded in thyroid at above 0.001 frequency, and most also appeared in blood.

Investigators amplified TCR beta CDR3 regions from RNA transcripts. HTBI primers were employed in first-round RT-PCR, then a second-round multiplex PCR followed. MiXCR was run by TCRdb on the multiplex PCR reads, yielding one entry per CDR3 protein. The table lists more than 550,000 distinct CDR3 sequences, just over 40% of them singletons. Diagnosis used clinical symptoms, serum thyroxine, TRAb, thyroid ultrasound and orbital computed tomography. This CDR3 is built from 15 residues. CDR1 is SNHLY and CDR2 is FYNNEI in the germline V gene. Losses at the gene ends were 7 bases for V and 5 bases for J; bases not matched to a gene: 7. Concerning this clonotype: Its target is not known.

The V and J genes are TRBV2 and TRBJ2-2; 10 bases are a match to TRBD2. The sequencing sample was made of peripheral blood. The TCR originated in an adult man with Graves' ophthalmopathy. This CDR3 reads CASNPSGGSTGELFF. The CDR3 coding sequence is TGTGCCAGCAATCCTAGCGGGGGAAGTACCGGGGAGCTGTTTTTT.